Following are 32 T cell receptor beta chains from one sample sequenced in a study of T cell responses to AZD1222 COVID-19 vaccine. Produced via immunoSEQ multiplex PCR; TCRdb's table is partial and in-frame only. The sample lists about 79,000 clones, 65% to 85% occurring once. The sequencing used peripheral blood, collected on day 0 of AZD1222 vaccination. The receptors originated from an adult in good health.

The rearrangement uses TRBV2 and TRBJ1-1; D not certain. CDR1 and CDR2 (germline): SNHLY, FYNNEI. V lost 3 bases and J lost 1, with 6 bases in between. CDR3 length: 13 amino acids. The chain's CDR3 is CASSDQRNTEAFF. CDR3 nucleotide sequence: TGTGCCAGCAGTGATCAGAGGAACACTGAAGCTTTCTTT.

This clone was observed a handful of times. The V call is TRBV19, the J call TRBJ1-5; no definite D call. Germline CDR1 and CDR2: LNHDA and SQIVND (reference sequence). Trimming took off 5 bases at V and 0 bases at J, with 14 bases between the two ends. This CDR3 region has 16 residues. CDR3 amino acids: CASSFLQDYSNQPQHF. DNA for the CDR3: TGTGCCAGTAGTTTCCTCCAAGACTATAGCAATCAGCCCCAGCATTTT.

V usage is TRBV19 and J usage is TRBJ2-6; D remains unclear. V dropped 4 bases and J dropped 0 bases, with 4 bases sitting between them. From germline, CDR1 is LNHDA and CDR2 SQIVND (reference sequence). The CDR3 spans 14 residues. The CDR3: CASSKGSGANVLTF. The DNA for the CDR3 is TGTGCCAGTAGTAAGGGCTCTGGGGCCAACGTCCTGACTTTC.

The chain combines TRBV28 with TRBJ2-2; TRBD1 matches 10 bases. Germline CDR1 is MDHEN and CDR2 is SYDVKM. CDR3 length: 14 amino acids. The CDR3 reads CASQGQGPTGELFF. The DNA of the CDR3 is TGTGCGAGCCAGGGACAGGGGCCCACCGGGGAGCTGTTTTTT.

This clone was recorded a few times. This chain uses TRBV11-2 with TRBJ1-2; D remains unclear. Trimming left V 2 bases short and J 13 bases short, with 17 bases between. This CDR3 spans 13 amino acids. Per the germline V gene, CDR1 is SGHAT and CDR2 is FQNNGV. The chain's CDR3 is CASSLTGPMGSTF. CDR3 DNA: TGTGCCAGCAGCTTAACTGGCCCTATGGGTTCCACCTTC.

This clone turned up a few times. This chain links TRBV19 with TRBJ1-4; 8 bases are a match to TRBD1. The length of the CDR3 is 16 residues. Germline V gives CDR1 LNHDA, CDR2 SQIVND (reference sequence). Germline trimming cut 0 bases from V and 7 bases from J; bases unmatched to any gene: 7. The CDR3 nucleotides are TGTGCCAGTAGTATAGATGGACAGGGCGGTGGTGAAAAACTGTTTTTT. Residues: CASSIDGQGGGEKLFF.

J is TRBJ2-3 and V is TRBV24-1, with 12 bases that match TRBD2. V was pared by 3 bases and J by 4 bases, with 7 bases of the junction left unmatched. This CDR3 contains 17 residues. The germline V gene encodes CDR1 KGHDR and CDR2 SFDVKD. The chain's CDR3 is CATSDTRLAGAPDTQYF. In DNA form, the CDR3 reads TGTGCCACCAGTGATACTCGACTAGCGGGAGCACCAGATACGCAGTATTTT.

The V call is TRBV29-1, the J call TRBJ1-2, with D maybe TRBD1 (5 bases). CDR3 size: 12 residues. Germline V gene sequence: CDR1 SQVTM, CDR2 ANQGSEA. The ends were cut back, 7 bases at V and 4 bases at J, with 13 bases in the middle. Here the CDR3 DNA reads TGCAGCGGGGACTCCGGGAGCTATGGCTACACCTTC. Amino acid sequence: CSGDSGSYGYTF.

The chain joins TRBV5-8 to TRBJ2-5, with D perhaps matching TRBD1 or TRBD2 (7 bases each). CDR1 and CDR2 from the germline V gene are SGHTS and YDEGEE. V lost 9 bases to trimming and J lost 4 bases, with 19 bases between them. CDR3 length equals 14 residues. The CDR3 spells CATSRGGHSETQYF. CDR3 bases: TGTGCCACCTCCAGGGGGGGACATTCAGAGACCCAGTACTTC. The whole variable domain, remainder taken from reference TRBV5-8 and TRBJ2-5, is EAGVTQSPTHLIKTRGQQATLRCSPISGHTSVYWYQQALGLGLQFLLWYDEGEERNRGNFPPRFSGRQFPNYSSELNVNALELEDSALYLCATSRGGHSETQYFGPGTRLLVL.

This chain connects TRBV5-1 to TRBJ1-1; unclear D gene. Germline V gene data show CDR1 as SGHRS and CDR2 as YFSETQ. The CDR3 totals 13 residues. V was pared by 5 bases and J by 4 bases, with 12 bases between. In DNA form, the CDR3 reads TGCGCCAGCAGGGGCCAGGTAACCACTGAAGCTTTCTTT. The encoded protein is CASRGQVTTEAFF.

The chain employs TRBV27 and TRBJ2-7; 10 positions agree with TRBD2. The CDR3 covers 15 residues. The junction had 12 bases not matched to a gene; V was cut back by 7 bases and J by 6 bases. Germline CDR1 MNHEY, CDR2 SMNVEV (reference sequence). In DNA, the CDR3 is TGTGCCAGCATGGTGCTAGCGGGAGCATCAGGCGAGCAGTACTTC. This encodes CASMVLAGASGEQYF.

This chain connects TRBV5-1 to TRBJ1-3; 7 nucleotides line up with TRBD1. The CDR3 spans 14 residues. In germline, CDR1 is SGHRS, CDR2 YFSETQ. V was clipped by 4 bases and J by 2 bases; unmatched bases: 3. DNA for the CDR3: TGCGCCAGCAGCCCGGGACAGACTGGAAACACCATATATTTT. Residues: CASSPGQTGNTIYF. The full variable domain, completed using reference TRBV5-1 and TRBJ1-3, is KAGVTQTPRYLIKTRGQQVTLSCSPISGHRSVSWYQQTPGQGLQFLFEYFSETQRNKGNFPGRFSGRQFSNSRSEMNVSTLELGDSALYLCASSPGQTGNTIYFGEGSWLTVV.

V usage is TRBV3-1 (or the pseudogene TRBV3-2) and J usage is TRBJ2-3, with 10 bases aligning to TRBD2. This CDR3 region has 13 residues. Germline V lookup: CDR1 LGHDT, CDR2 YNNKEL (reference sequence). J lost 4 bases, V lost 7 bases, and 2 bases had no gene match. The CDR3 reads CASNLAGADTQYF. As DNA, the CDR3 is TGTGCCAGCAACCTAGCGGGGGCAGATACGCAGTATTTT.

This chain connects TRBV5-4 to TRBJ2-1; 7 bases align to TRBD2. V lost 3 bases to trimming and J lost 7 bases; unmatched junction nucleotides: 10. CDR3 length: 15 amino acids. Germline lookup yields CDR1 SGHNT and CDR2 YYREEE (reference sequence). CDR3 amino acids: CASSSPPGLPNEQFF. The CDR3 region has the DNA TGTGCCAGCAGCTCCCCCCCGGGACTACCTAATGAGCAGTTCTTC.

The rearrangement uses TRBV11-3 and TRBJ2-2; 7 positions match TRBD1. Germline V gene data show CDR1 as SGHNT and CDR2 as YENEEA. CDR3 length equals 16 residues. After removal of 5 bases from V and 0 bases from J, the junction contained 6 bases not matched to a gene. CDR3 DNA: TGTGCCAGCAGCCCGCGACAGGGTCCGAACACCGGGGAGCTGTTTTTT. It specifies CASSPRQGPNTGELFF. Full variable domain (rest looked up from reference TRBV11-3 and TRBJ2-2): EAGVVQSPRYKIIEKKQPVAFWCNPISGHNTLYWYLQNLGQGPELLIRYENEEAVDDSQLPKDRFSAERLKGVDSTLKIQPAELGDSAVYLCASSPRQGPNTGELFFGEGSRLTVL.

This chain uses TRBV15 with TRBJ1-2; a possible D gene is TRBD1 (6 bases). CDR1 and CDR2 (germline): LNHNV, YYDKDF (reference sequence). The CDR3 runs 12 residues. V gave up 4 bases and J gave up 5 bases, with 8 bases separating them. This CDR3 reads CATSMGAYGYTF. The CDR3 nucleotides are TGTGCCACCAGCATGGGGGCGTATGGCTACACCTTC.

The V call is TRBV11-3, the J call TRBJ2-3; maybe TRBD1 (7 bases). This CDR3 is built from 15 residues. From germline, CDR1 is SGHNT and CDR2 YENEEA. V was cut by 5 bases and J by 2 bases, with 14 bases left in between. CDR3 bases: TGTGCCAGCAGCCCAGGGGGGATTTCCACAGATACGCAGTATTTT. This sequence encodes CASSPGGISTDTQYF.

The chain links TRBV7-9 to TRBJ2-7; 7 positions match TRBD1. With 4 bases clipped from V and 3 bases from J, the junction kept 9 bases outside the gene matches. Germline values: CDR1 SEHNR, CDR2 FQNEAQ (reference sequence). This CDR3 contains 15 residues. CDR3: CASSSSDRVGYEQYF. The CDR3 nucleotides are TGTGCCAGCAGCTCGTCAGACAGGGTGGGCTACGAGCAGTACTTC.

The chain employs TRBV19 and TRBJ1-5; D gene uncertain. Trimming left V 3 bases short and J 1 base short, with 10 bases between. CDR1 is LNHDA and CDR2 is SQIVND in the germline V gene (reference sequence). The CDR3 has 15 residues. The CDR3 protein is CASSMGSSSNQPQHF. The CDR3 region has the DNA TGTGCCAGTAGTATGGGGTCATCGAGCAATCAGCCCCAGCATTTT.

The rearrangement links TRBV27 to TRBJ1-6; 8 bases are a match to TRBD1. V lost 7 bases, J lost 14 bases, and 13 bases stayed unmatched. In germline, CDR1 is MNHEY, CDR2 SMNVEV (reference sequence). This CDR3 has 14 amino acids. CDR3 amino acids: CASKTGTGPRTLHF. The CDR3 DNA is TGTGCCAGCAAAACCGGGACAGGACCCCGAACCCTCCACTTT.

This clone was seen a few times. This chain joins TRBV5-4 and TRBJ1-2; D possibly corresponds to TRBD1 (5 bases). The CDR3 loop spans 14 amino acids. Trimming cost V 0 bases and J 1 base, with 7 bases left between them. Germline CDR1 reads SGHNT; CDR2 reads YYREEE (reference sequence). The CDR3 is CASSLGGDNYGYTF. In DNA, the CDR3 is TGTGCCAGCAGCTTGGGAGGGGATAACTATGGCTACACCTTC.

This clone showed up just once. The V call is TRBV3-1 (or the pseudogene TRBV3-2), the J call TRBJ1-6, with 7 bases that match TRBD1. Unmatched junction bases numbered 2, after V lost 0 bases and J lost 6 bases. The CDR3 consists of 15 residues. Germline CDR1 LGHDT, CDR2 YNNKEL (reference sequence). CDR3 protein: CASSQDNRGNSPLHF. The CDR3 DNA follows: TGTGCCAGCAGCCAAGATAACAGGGGTAATTCACCCCTCCACTTT.

This chain uses TRBV20-1 with TRBJ1-5, with D tentatively TRBD1 (6 bases). V was clipped by 5 bases and J by 6 bases, with 14 bases between them. The length of the CDR3 is 13 residues. From germline, CDR1 is DFQATT and CDR2 SNEGSKA (reference sequence). DNA of the CDR3: TGCAGTGCTCGTGCGGGGGCCGGTCAGCCCCAGCATTTT. Encoded protein: CSARAGAGQPQHF.

The sample holds one count of this clone. The CDR3 coding sequence is TGTGCCAGCAGTTTAAAAAGGCCTGAAGCTTTCTTT. Translation: CASSLKRPEAFF. This chain uses TRBV12-3 or TRBV12-4 with TRBJ1-1; D gene unclear. The CDR3 is 12 residues long. Trimming removed 2 bases from V and 6 bases from J, with 7 bases in between.

The count of this clone is one. Compared with germline, one end of the junction differs, possibly owing to a read error. The V call is TRBV11-2, the J call TRBJ2-7, with a possible D match to TRBD2 (5 bases). The V gene's germline CDR1 is SGHAT and CDR2 FQNNGV. The CDR3 consists of 17 residues. CDR3 in DNA: TGTGCCAGCAGCCCGTTACCCAGGACTGTCCCTTCCTCCGAGCAGTACTTC. Its translation is CASSPLPRTVPSSEQYF. The full variable domain, completed using reference TRBV11-2 and TRBJ2-7, is EAGVAQSPRYKIIEKRQSVAFWCNPISGHATLYWYQQILGQGPKLLIQFQNNGVVDDSQLPKDRFSAERLKGVDSTLKIQPAKLEDSAVYLCASSPLPRTVPSSEQYFGPGTRLTVT.

This clone was recorded a few times. V is TRBV11-2 and J is TRBJ1-3; the match to TRBD1 covers 7 bases. The CDR3 is 15 amino acids. The V segment lost 1 base and the J segment 8 bases; nucleotides outside the gene matches: 8. Germline V gene lookup returns CDR1 SGHAT and CDR2 FQNNGV. CDR3 protein: CASSLGWQGEDTIYF. The CDR3 DNA follows: TGTGCCAGCAGCTTAGGGTGGCAGGGGGAAGACACCATATATTTT.

The J gene is TRBJ2-7, the V gene TRBV14; 7 nucleotides agree with TRBD1. This CDR3 is built from 15 residues. The germline CDR1 and CDR2 sequences are SGHDN and FVKESK. Trimming cost V 4 bases and J 0 bases; bases outside gene matches: 6. Here the CDR3 DNA reads TGTGCCAGCAGCCCCCAGGGGGTAAGCTCCTACGAGCAGTACTTC. As protein: CASSPQGVSSYEQYF.

This chain joins TRBV19 and TRBJ1-5; the D gene is possibly TRBD1 (5 bases). Germline assignment: CDR1 LNHDA and CDR2 SQIVND (reference sequence). The length of the CDR3 is 15 residues. V lost 8 bases to trimming and J lost 5 bases, with 19 bases between them. In DNA, the CDR3 is TGTGCCAGTCGATGGGTGGGGGAAGTTGATCAGCCCCAGCATTTT. Residues: CASRWVGEVDQPQHF. The complete variable domain, with remaining parts taken from reference TRBV19 and TRBJ1-5, reads DGGITQSPKYLFRKEGQNVTLSCEQNLNHDAMYWYRQDPGQGLRLIYYSQIVNDFQKGDIAEGYSVSREKKESFPLTVTSAQKNPTAFYLCASRWVGEVDQPQHFGDGTRLSIL.

CDR3 DNA: TGTGCCAGCAGCTCAGGGAATCAGCCCCAGCATTTT. Translating it yields CASSSGNQPQHF. The V gene is TRBV13, the J gene TRBJ1-5; a weak D match, TRBD1 (5 bases). The CDR3 has 12 amino acids. Per germline, CDR1 PRHDT and CDR2 FYEKMQ (reference sequence). V was clipped by 4 bases and J by 4 bases, with 5 bases between them. The full variable domain, rest sourced from reference TRBV13 and TRBJ1-5, is AAGVIQSPRHLIKEKRETATLKCYPIPRHDTVYWYQQGPGQDPQFLISFYEKMQSDKGSIPDRFSAQQFSDYHSELNMSSLELGDSALYFCASSSGNQPQHFGDGTRLSIL.

The chain carries TRBV24-1 and TRBJ1-2; D gene unclear. V shed 5 bases and J shed 2 bases, with 11 bases lying between them. The CDR3 consists of 14 residues. Germline-derived CDR1 and CDR2 are KGHDR and SFDVKD. CDR3: CATSGETQNYGYTF. The CDR3 DNA is TGTGCCACCAGTGGTGAGACACAAAACTATGGCTACACCTTC.

The V call is TRBV19, the J call TRBJ1-2; 8 nucleotides agree with TRBD1. Trimming took 0 bases from V and 0 from J; bases not matched to a gene: 9. Germline V gene sequence: CDR1 LNHDA, CDR2 SQIVND (reference sequence). This CDR3 is built from 18 residues. CDR3 residues: CASSIDRYWDRPNYGYTF. CDR3 nucleotide sequence: TGTGCCAGTAGTATAGATCGGTACTGGGACAGGCCTAACTATGGCTACACCTTC.

CDR3 amino acids: CASSSPGGLVETQYF. DNA of the CDR3: TGTGCCAGCAGCTCCCCTGGGGGGCTGGTGGAGACCCAGTACTTC. This chain connects TRBV7-9 to TRBJ2-5; D may match TRBD1 or TRBD2 (6 bases each). The V gene lost 4 bases and the J gene lost 5 bases, with 17 bases spanning the gap. This CDR3 contains 15 residues. Germline V gene data show CDR1 as SEHNR and CDR2 as FQNEAQ (reference sequence).